The 6 T cell receptor beta chains below all came from one sample that was sequenced in a study of CD8+ T cells in alopecia areata. RNA, once extracted, was reverse transcribed into cDNA for use as the sequencing template. Sequencing used immunoSEQ multiplex PCR; TCRdb keeps in-frame clones, though not all of them. The data contain 150,000 to 200,000 clones, about 70% of them seen just once; the ten biggest clones take up about 10%. Sequencing used CD8+ T cells sorted from blood, obtained at week 0. These receptor sequences come from a human donor with alopecia areata.

This clone has more than one count but fewer than ten. This rearrangement joins TRBV6-5 to TRBJ1-5; 11 bases are shared with TRBD1. The CDR3 covers 14 residues. From germline, CDR1 is MNHEY and CDR2 SVGAGI. V trimming: 8 bases; J trimming: 3 bases; junction bases outside the gene matches: 3. DNA for the CDR3: TGTGCCAGCGGGACAGGGGGATTCAATCAGCCCCAGCATTTT. Translated, it gives CASGTGGFNQPQHF.

The chain links TRBV4-1 to TRBJ2-1; 9 positions match TRBD1. The V gene's germline CDR1 is MGHRA and CDR2 YSYEKL. V lost 2 bases and J lost 4; bases outside the gene matches: 6. This CDR3 contains 16 residues. DNA for the CDR3: TGCGCCAGCAGCCAACCAGACAGGGGGGCTTACAATGAGCAGTTCTTC. This sequence encodes CASSQPDRGAYNEQFF.

The genes are TRBV19 and TRBJ2-7, with D possibly matching TRBD1 (6 bases). Germline V gene lookup returns CDR1 LNHDA and CDR2 SQIVND (reference sequence). V was trimmed by 4 bases and J by 4 bases, leaving 11 bases between them. The CDR3 runs 13 residues. CDR3 amino acids: CASSRRDTYEQYF. The CDR3 DNA sequence: TGTGCCAGTAGTAGACGGGACACTTACGAGCAGTACTTC.

J is TRBJ2-7 and V is TRBV27; 8 bases line up with TRBD2. The trim removed 3 bases at V and 2 bases at J, leaving 3 bases unmatched. This CDR3 contains 14 residues. Germline V gives CDR1 MNHEY, CDR2 SMNVEV (reference sequence). The CDR3 reads CASSFGTSTYEQYF. CDR3 nucleotides: TGTGCCAGCAGTTTCGGGACTAGTACCTACGAGCAGTACTTC.

V gene TRBV4-2 combines with J gene TRBJ2-1; 8 nucleotides align to TRBD1. The junction had 3 bases not matched to a gene; V was cut back by 0 bases and J by 8 bases. Per germline, CDR1 LGHNA and CDR2 YNFKEQ. This CDR3 has 14 amino acids. The CDR3, as DNA: TGTGCCAGCAGCCAAGAGGACAGGGCCCATGAGCAGTTCTTC. It yields the protein CASSQEDRAHEQFF.

The rearrangement links TRBV2 to TRBJ2-1, with 8 bases fitting TRBD2. Germline loops: CDR1 SNHLY, CDR2 FYNNEI. The ends lost 6 bases at V and 7 bases at J; junction bases unmatched: 11. The CDR3 has 15 amino acids. The CDR3: CASSDGLAYVNEQFF. The CDR3 coding sequence is TGTGCCAGCAGCGACGGACTAGCTTATGTAAATGAGCAGTTCTTC.